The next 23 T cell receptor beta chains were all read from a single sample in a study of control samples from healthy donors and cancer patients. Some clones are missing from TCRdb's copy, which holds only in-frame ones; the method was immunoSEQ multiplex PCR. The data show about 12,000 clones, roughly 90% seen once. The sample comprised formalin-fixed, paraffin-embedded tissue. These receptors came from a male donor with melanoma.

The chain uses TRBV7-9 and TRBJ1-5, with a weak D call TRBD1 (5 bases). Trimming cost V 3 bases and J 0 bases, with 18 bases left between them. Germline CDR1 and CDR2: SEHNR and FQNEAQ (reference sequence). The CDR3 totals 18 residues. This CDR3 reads CASSLNRGQGTSNQPQHF. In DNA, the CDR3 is TGTGCCAGCAGCTTGAATCGTGGTCAAGGGACTAGCAATCAGCCCCAGCATTTT.

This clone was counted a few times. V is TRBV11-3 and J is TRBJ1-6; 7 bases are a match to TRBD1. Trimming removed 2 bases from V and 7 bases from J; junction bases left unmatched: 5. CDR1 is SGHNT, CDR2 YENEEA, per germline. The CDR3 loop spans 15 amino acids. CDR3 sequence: CASSLRRGENSPLHF. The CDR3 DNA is TGTGCCAGCAGCTTACGCAGGGGGGAGAATTCACCCCTCCACTTT.

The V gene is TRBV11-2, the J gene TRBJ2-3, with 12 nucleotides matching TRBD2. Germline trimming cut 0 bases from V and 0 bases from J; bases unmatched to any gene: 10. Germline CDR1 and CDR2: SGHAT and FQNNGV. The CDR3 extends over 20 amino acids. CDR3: CASSLDLTGTSGSSTDTQYF. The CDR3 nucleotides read TGTGCCAGCAGCTTAGATTTAACCGGGACTAGCGGGTCTAGCACAGATACGCAGTATTTT.

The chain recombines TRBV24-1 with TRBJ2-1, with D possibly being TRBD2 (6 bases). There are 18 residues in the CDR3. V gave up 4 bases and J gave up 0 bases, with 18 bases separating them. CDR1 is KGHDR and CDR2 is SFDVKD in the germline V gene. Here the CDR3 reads CATSDFPYSGSSYNEQFF. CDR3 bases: TGTGCCACCAGTGACTTCCCCTATAGCGGTAGCTCCTACAATGAGCAGTTCTTC.

The chain's CDR3 is CASSSTGGGTTNEKLFF. The CDR3, as DNA: TGTGCCAGCTCATCCACAGGGGGCGGCACAACTAATGAAAAACTGTTTTTT. The chain links TRBV18 to TRBJ1-4, with TRBD1 matching 9 bases. V was clipped by 5 bases and J by 0 bases; unmatched bases: 7. There are 17 residues in the CDR3. The V gene's germline CDR1 is KGHSH and CDR2 LQKENI.

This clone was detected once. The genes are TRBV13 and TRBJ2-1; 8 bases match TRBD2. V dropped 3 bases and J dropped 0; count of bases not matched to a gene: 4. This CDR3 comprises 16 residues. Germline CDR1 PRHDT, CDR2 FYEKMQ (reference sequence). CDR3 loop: CASSFRLAGSYNEQFF. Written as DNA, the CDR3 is TGTGCCAGCAGCTTTCGCCTAGCGGGCTCCTACAATGAGCAGTTCTTC. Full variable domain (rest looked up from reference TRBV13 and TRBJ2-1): AAGVIQSPRHLIKEKRETATLKCYPIPRHDTVYWYQQGPGQDPQFLISFYEKMQSDKGSIPDRFSAQQFSDYHSELNMSSLELGDSALYFCASSFRLAGSYNEQFFGPGTRLTVL.

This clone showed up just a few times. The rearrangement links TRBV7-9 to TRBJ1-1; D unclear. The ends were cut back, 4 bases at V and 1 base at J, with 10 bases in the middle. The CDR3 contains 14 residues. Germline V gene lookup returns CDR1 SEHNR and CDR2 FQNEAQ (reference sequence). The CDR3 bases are TGTGCCAGCAGCTCACGTGGGGAGAACACTGAAGCTTTCTTT. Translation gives CASSSRGENTEAFF.

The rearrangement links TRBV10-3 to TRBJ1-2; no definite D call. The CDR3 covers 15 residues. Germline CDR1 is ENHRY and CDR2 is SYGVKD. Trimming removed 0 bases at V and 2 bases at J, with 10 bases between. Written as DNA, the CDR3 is TGTGCCATCAGTGAGTCAATGGCAGCAAACTATGGCTACACCTTC. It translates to CAISESMAANYGYTF.

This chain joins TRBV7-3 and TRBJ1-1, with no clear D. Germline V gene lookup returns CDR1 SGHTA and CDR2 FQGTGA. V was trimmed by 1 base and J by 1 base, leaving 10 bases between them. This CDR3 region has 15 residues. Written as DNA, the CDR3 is TGTGCCAGCAGCTTAAATTCTGGATGGAACACTGAAGCTTTCTTT. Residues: CASSLNSGWNTEAFF.

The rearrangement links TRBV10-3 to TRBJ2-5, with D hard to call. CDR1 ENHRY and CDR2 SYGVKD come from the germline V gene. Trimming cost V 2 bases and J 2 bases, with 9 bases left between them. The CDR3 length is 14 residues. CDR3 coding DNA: TGTGCCATCAGTGAGCGAGGCGGTCAAGAGACCCAGTACTTC. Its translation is CAISERGGQETQYF.

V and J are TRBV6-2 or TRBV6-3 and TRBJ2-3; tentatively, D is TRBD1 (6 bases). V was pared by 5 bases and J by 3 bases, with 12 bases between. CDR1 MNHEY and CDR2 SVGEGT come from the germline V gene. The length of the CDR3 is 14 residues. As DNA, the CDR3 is TGTGCCAGCAGTCAAGGACAGCAAACAGATACGCAGTATTTT. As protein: CASSQGQQTDTQYF.

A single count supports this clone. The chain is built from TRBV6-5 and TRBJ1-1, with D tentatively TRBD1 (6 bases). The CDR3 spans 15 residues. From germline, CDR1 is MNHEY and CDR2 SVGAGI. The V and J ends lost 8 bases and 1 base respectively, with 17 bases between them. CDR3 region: CASYAWRGPNTEAFF. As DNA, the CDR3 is TGTGCCAGCTACGCGTGGCGGGGGCCGAACACTGAAGCTTTCTTT.

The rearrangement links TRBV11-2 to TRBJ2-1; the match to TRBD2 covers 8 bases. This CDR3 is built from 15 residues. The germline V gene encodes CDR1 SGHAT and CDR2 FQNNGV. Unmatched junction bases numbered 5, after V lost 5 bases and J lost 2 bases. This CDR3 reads CASSPPGGTYNEQFF. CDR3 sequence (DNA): TGTGCCAGCAGCCCGCCGGGGGGGACCTACAATGAGCAGTTCTTC.

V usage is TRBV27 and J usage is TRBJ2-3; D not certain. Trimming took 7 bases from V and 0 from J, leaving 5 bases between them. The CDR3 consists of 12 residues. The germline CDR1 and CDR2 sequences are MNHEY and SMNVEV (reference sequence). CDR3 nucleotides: TGTGCCAGCACCGATAGCACAGATACGCAGTATTTT. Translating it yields CASTDSTDTQYF.

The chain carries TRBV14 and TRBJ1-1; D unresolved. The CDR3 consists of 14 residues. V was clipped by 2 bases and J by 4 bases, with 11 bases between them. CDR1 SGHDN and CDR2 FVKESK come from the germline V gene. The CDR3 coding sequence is TGTGCCAGCAGCCAATTAGGTTTGGGCACTGAAGCTTTCTTT. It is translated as CASSQLGLGTEAFF.

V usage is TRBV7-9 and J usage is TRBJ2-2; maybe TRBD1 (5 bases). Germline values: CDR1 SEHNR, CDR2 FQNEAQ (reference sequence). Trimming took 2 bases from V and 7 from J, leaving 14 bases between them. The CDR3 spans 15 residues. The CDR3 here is CASSLKGQVVGELFF. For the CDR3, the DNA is TGTGCCAGCAGCTTAAAGGGGCAGGTGGTCGGGGAGCTGTTTTTT.

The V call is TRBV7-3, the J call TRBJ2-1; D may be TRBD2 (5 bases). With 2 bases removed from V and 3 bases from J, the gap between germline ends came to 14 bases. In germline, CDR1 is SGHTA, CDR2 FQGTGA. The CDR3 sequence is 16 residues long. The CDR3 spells CASSLGADPYYNEQFF. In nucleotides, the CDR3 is TGTGCCAGCAGCTTAGGAGCGGACCCTTACTACAATGAGCAGTTCTTC.

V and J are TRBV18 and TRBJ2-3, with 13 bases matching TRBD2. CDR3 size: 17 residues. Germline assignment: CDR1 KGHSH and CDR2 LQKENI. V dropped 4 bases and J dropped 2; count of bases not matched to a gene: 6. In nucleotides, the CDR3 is TGTGCCAGCTCACTGGGACTAGCGGGAAGCCCCACAGATACGCAGTATTTT. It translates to CASSLGLAGSPTDTQYF.

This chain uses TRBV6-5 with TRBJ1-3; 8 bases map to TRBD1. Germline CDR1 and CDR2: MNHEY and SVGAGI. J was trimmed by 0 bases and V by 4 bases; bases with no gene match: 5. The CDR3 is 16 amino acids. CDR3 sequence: CASSFGQGLSGNTIYF. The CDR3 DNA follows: TGTGCCAGCAGTTTCGGACAGGGCCTCTCTGGAAACACCATATATTTT.

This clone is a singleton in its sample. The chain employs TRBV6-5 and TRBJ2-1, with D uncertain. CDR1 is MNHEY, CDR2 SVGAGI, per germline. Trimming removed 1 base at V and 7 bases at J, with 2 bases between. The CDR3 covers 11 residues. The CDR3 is CASSYLNEQFF. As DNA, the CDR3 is TGTGCCAGCAGTTACTTGAATGAGCAGTTCTTC.

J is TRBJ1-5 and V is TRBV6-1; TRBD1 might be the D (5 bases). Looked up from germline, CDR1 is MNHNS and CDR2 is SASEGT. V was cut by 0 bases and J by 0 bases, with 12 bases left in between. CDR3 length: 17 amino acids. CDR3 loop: CASSEARRGGSNQPQHF. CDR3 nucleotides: TGTGCCAGCAGTGAAGCGCGCCGGGGGGGTAGCAATCAGCCCCAGCATTTT.

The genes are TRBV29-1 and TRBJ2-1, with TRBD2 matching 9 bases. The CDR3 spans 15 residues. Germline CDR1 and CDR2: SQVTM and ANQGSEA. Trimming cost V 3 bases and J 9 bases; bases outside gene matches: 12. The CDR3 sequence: CSVDSASGISGEQFF. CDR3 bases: TGCAGCGTTGATTCCGCTAGCGGGATATCGGGTGAGCAGTTCTTC.

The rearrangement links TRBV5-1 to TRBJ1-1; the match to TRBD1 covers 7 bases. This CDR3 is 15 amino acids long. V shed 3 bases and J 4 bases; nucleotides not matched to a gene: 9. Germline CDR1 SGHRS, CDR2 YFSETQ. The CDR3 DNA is TGCGCCAGCAGCTCAGGGACAGTAGCGGGCACTGAAGCTTTCTTT. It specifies CASSSGTVAGTEAFF. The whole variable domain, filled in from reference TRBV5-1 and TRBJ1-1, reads KAGVTQTPRYLIKTRGQQVTLSCSPISGHRSVSWYQQTPGQGLQFLFEYFSETQRNKGNFPGRFSGRQFSNSRSEMNVSTLELGDSALYLCASSSGTVAGTEAFFGQGTRLTVV.